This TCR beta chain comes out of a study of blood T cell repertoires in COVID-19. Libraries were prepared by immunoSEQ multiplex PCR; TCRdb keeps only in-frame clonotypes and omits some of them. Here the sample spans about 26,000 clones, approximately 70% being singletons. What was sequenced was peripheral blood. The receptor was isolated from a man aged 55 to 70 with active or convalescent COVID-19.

CDR3 residues: CASLDSQRRGGYTF. CDR3 sequence (DNA): TGTGCCAGCCTCGACTCCCAACGCAGGGGAGGCTACACCTTC. The chain employs TRBV28 and TRBJ1-2, with D tentatively TRBD1 (6 bases). CDR3 length: 14 amino acids. The germline V and J ends were trimmed by 8 bases and 8 bases, with 21 bases remaining between them. Germline V gene sequence: CDR1 MDHEN, CDR2 SYDVKM.